These T cell receptor beta chains were read from a single sample in a study of T cell repertoires in breast cancer. A single record per CDR3 protein comes from TCRdb applying MiXCR to the emulsion pairing reads. The sample has approximately 37,000 distinct CDR3 sequences, 45% seen once. The sequencing sample was made of CD8+ T cells. These receptors were collected from a pool of human donors with breast cancer or a healthy control (not recorded which). CDR3s include the opening cysteine and the closing phenylalanine or tryptophan. The D gene is left open where the match is weak. Where a row states a size, it is once, few, many or the class of an expanded clone; other rows omit it.

D gene: NA; V gene: TRBV5-1; clone size: few; J gene: TRBJ2-3; CDR3 protein: CASRSTDTQYF; CDR3 DNA: TGCGCCAGCAGGAGCACAGATACGCAGTATTTT
D gene: TRBD1; V gene: TRBV28; clone size: NA; J gene: TRBJ2-5; CDR3 protein: CASSFRAGQGISETQYF; CDR3 DNA: TGTGCCAGCAGTTTCCGGGCAGGACAGGGGATTTCAGAGACCCAGTACTTC
D gene: NA; V gene: TRBV7-2; clone size: few; J gene: TRBJ2-1; CDR3 protein: CASSLVNEQFF; CDR3 DNA: TGTGCCAGCAGCTTAGTTAATGAGCAGTTCTTC
D gene: TRBD1; V gene: TRBV7-9; clone size: NA; J gene: TRBJ1-4; CDR3 protein: CASSFGTTGPQGKLFF; CDR3 DNA: TGTGCCAGCAGCTTCGGAACGACAGGGCCCCAGGGAAAACTGTTTTTT
D gene: NA; V gene: TRBV27; clone size: few; J gene: TRBJ1-1; CDR3 protein: CASSLSAGVLSTEAFF; CDR3 DNA: TGTGCCAGCAGTTTATCGGCAGGGGTCCTCTCTACTGAAGCTTTCTTT
D gene: NA; V gene: TRBV2; clone size: NA; J gene: TRBJ2-7; CDR3 protein: CASSLGLALRF; CDR3 DNA: TGTGCCAGCAGCTTAGGCCTAGCGCTCAGATTC
D gene: NA; V gene: TRBV15; clone size: NA; J gene: TRBJ2-1; CDR3 protein: CATSREDREVSRTDEQFF; CDR3 DNA: TGTGCCACCAGCAGAGAAGACAGGGAGGTATCACGAACGGATGAGCAGTTCTTC
D gene: NA; V gene: TRBV28; clone size: many; J gene: TRBJ2-3; CDR3 protein: CASGGLHGDTQYF; CDR3 DNA: TGTGCCAGCGGTGGGTTGCACGGAGATACGCAGTATTTT
D gene: TRBD1; V gene: TRBV10-3; clone size: NA; J gene: TRBJ2-1; CDR3 protein: CAISEGSRGQDEQFF; CDR3 DNA: TGTGCCATCAGTGAGGGTAGCAGGGGGCAGGATGAGCAGTTCTTC
D gene: TRBD2; V gene: TRBV11-3; clone size: few; J gene: TRBJ2-3; CDR3 protein: CASSSGTSGTDTQYF; CDR3 DNA: TGTGCCAGCAGCTCCGGGACTAGCGGGACAGATACGCAGTATTTT
D gene: NA; V gene: TRBV6-5; clone size: NA; J gene: TRBJ1-6; CDR3 protein: CASSWADSPLHF; CDR3 DNA: TGTGCCAGCAGTTGGGCAGATTCACCCCTCCACTTT
D gene: NA; V gene: TRBV7-9; clone size: NA; J gene: TRBJ1-1; CDR3 protein: CASSSKRLTENTEAFF; CDR3 DNA: TGTGCCAGCAGCTCCAAACGATTGACAGAGAACACTGAAGCTTTCTTT
D gene: TRBD1; V gene: TRBV7-9; clone size: few; J gene: TRBJ1-1; CDR3 protein: CASSLGQGARNTEAFF; CDR3 DNA: TGTGCCAGCAGCCTGGGACAGGGGGCGAGGAACACTGAAGCTTTCTTT
D gene: NA; V gene: TRBV4-1; clone size: NA; J gene: TRBJ2-5; CDR3 protein: CASSQTFGRGQETQYF; CDR3 DNA: TGCGCCAGCAGCCAAACGTTCGGCAGGGGTCAAGAGACCCAGTACTTC
D gene: NA; V gene: TRBV19; clone size: NA; J gene: TRBJ2-7; CDR3 protein: CASSIGEGYEQYF; CDR3 DNA: TGTGCCAGTAGTATAGGGGAAGGGTACGAGCAGTACTTC
D gene: NA; V gene: TRBV29-1; clone size: NA; J gene: TRBJ2-1; CDR3 protein: CSVALRSYNERFF; CDR3 DNA: TGCAGCGTTGCATTAAGGTCCTACAATGAGCGGTTCTTC
D gene: NA; V gene: TRBV2; clone size: NA; J gene: TRBJ2-6; CDR3 protein: CASSEDSGANVLTF; CDR3 DNA: TGTGCCAGCAGTGAGGACTCTGGGGCCAACGTCCTGACTTTC
D gene: NA; V gene: TRBV2; clone size: NA; J gene: TRBJ1-4; CDR3 protein: CASSDSGREKLFF; CDR3 DNA: TGTGCCAGCAGTGATTCAGGGCGTGAAAAACTGTTTTTT
D gene: TRBD1; V gene: TRBV7-9; clone size: few; J gene: TRBJ2-1; CDR3 protein: CASSFSQGTGSNEQFF; CDR3 DNA: TGTGCCAGCAGCTTTTCACAGGGGACAGGTTCAAATGAGCAGTTCTTC
D gene: TRBD2; V gene: TRBV5-1; clone size: few; J gene: TRBJ2-1; CDR3 protein: CASSLLSGGAWNEQFF; CDR3 DNA: TGCGCCAGCAGCCTACTTAGCGGGGGGGCCTGGAATGAGCAGTTCTTC
D gene: NA; V gene: TRBV25-1; clone size: few; J gene: TRBJ2-7; CDR3 protein: CASSETGFSYEQYF; CDR3 DNA: TGTGCCAGCAGTGAAACCGGCTTTTCCTACGAGCAGTACTTC
D gene: TRBD1; V gene: TRBV6-2/TRBV6-3; clone size: NA; J gene: TRBJ1-5; CDR3 protein: CASSGRTGGMSNRPQHF; CDR3 DNA: TGTGCCAGCAGTGGCAGGACAGGGGGCATGAGCAATCGGCCCCAGCATTTT
D gene: TRBD2; V gene: TRBV27; clone size: few; J gene: TRBJ2-1; CDR3 protein: CASSLLQGSGSVGSYNEQFF; CDR3 DNA: TGTGCCAGCAGCCTCTTACAAGGTAGCGGGAGTGTGGGGTCCTACAATGAGCAGTTCTTC
D gene: TRBD1; V gene: TRBV29-1; clone size: NA; J gene: TRBJ2-3; CDR3 protein: CSVRQGSDTDTQYF; CDR3 DNA: TGCAGCGTGCGACAGGGGTCAGACACAGATACGCAGTATTTT
D gene: NA; V gene: TRBV11-2; clone size: NA; J gene: TRBJ1-1; CDR3 protein: CASSLDPATEAFF; CDR3 DNA: TGTGCCAGCAGCTTAGATCCCGCCACTGAAGCTTTCTTT
D gene: NA; V gene: TRBV7-9; clone size: NA; J gene: TRBJ2-1; CDR3 protein: CASVADSYNEQFF; CDR3 DNA: TGTGCCAGCGTGGCAGATTCCTACAATGAGCAGTTCTTC
D gene: NA; V gene: TRBV30; clone size: NA; J gene: TRBJ1-1; CDR3 protein: CAWRGFGVNTEAFF; CDR3 DNA: TGTGCCTGGAGGGGCTTCGGGGTGAACACTGAAGCTTTCTTT
D gene: NA; V gene: TRBV2; clone size: few; J gene: TRBJ2-3; CDR3 protein: CASSERADTQYF; CDR3 DNA: TGTGCCAGCAGTGAAAGGGCGGATACGCAGTATTTT
D gene: NA; V gene: TRBV2; clone size: few; J gene: TRBJ2-3; CDR3 protein: CASSDRAATDTQYF; CDR3 DNA: TGTGCCAGCAGTGACAGGGCGGCCACAGATACGCAGTATTTT
D gene: TRBD1; V gene: TRBV28; clone size: few; J gene: TRBJ1-5; CDR3 protein: CASSPGGAGQPQHF; CDR3 DNA: TGTGCCAGCAGTCCAGGGGGCGCGGGACAGCCCCAGCATTTT
D gene: NA; V gene: TRBV7-2; clone size: few; J gene: TRBJ1-5; CDR3 protein: CASTGPRDSLGSNQPQHF; CDR3 DNA: TGTGCCAGCACCGGACCTCGAGACAGTCTTGGGAGCAATCAGCCCCAGCATTTT
D gene: NA; V gene: TRBV3-1; clone size: NA; J gene: TRBJ2-4; CDR3 protein: CASTSGRGNIQYF; CDR3 DNA: TGTGCCAGCACCTCAGGTCGCGGAAACATTCAGTACTTC
D gene: TRBD1; V gene: TRBV7-9; clone size: once; J gene: TRBJ1-6; CDR3 protein: CASSWASGTENSPLHF; CDR3 DNA: TGTGCCAGCAGCTGGGCCTCCGGGACAGAGAATTCACCCCTCCACTTT
D gene: NA; V gene: TRBV5-4; clone size: NA; J gene: TRBJ2-7; CDR3 protein: CASSPSGALEQYF; CDR3 DNA: TGTGCCAGCAGCCCCTCGGGGGCCCTCGAGCAGTACTTC
D gene: NA; V gene: TRBV20-1; clone size: NA; J gene: TRBJ1-2; CDR3 protein: CSARDGRGENYGYTF; CDR3 DNA: TGCAGTGCTAGAGACGGGAGGGGGGAAAATTATGGCTACACCTTC
D gene: NA; V gene: TRBV20-1; clone size: few; J gene: TRBJ2-5; CDR3 protein: CSARDGQRETQYF; CDR3 DNA: TGCAGTGCTAGAGACGGGCAGCGGGAGACCCAGTACTTC
D gene: TRBD1; V gene: TRBV19; clone size: NA; J gene: TRBJ1-1; CDR3 protein: CASNRGPRTEAFF; CDR3 DNA: TGTGCCAGTAACAGGGGCCCGAGGACTGAAGCTTTCTTT
D gene: NA; V gene: TRBV28; clone size: few; J gene: TRBJ2-7; CDR3 protein: CASSPLYEQYF; CDR3 DNA: TGTGCCAGCAGTCCTCTCTACGAGCAGTACTTC
D gene: NA; V gene: TRBV27; clone size: NA; J gene: TRBJ1-1; CDR3 protein: CASSLLGPTEAFF; CDR3 DNA: TGTGCCAGCAGTTTATTAGGGCCCACTGAAGCTTTCTTT
D gene: NA; V gene: TRBV28; clone size: few; J gene: TRBJ1-1; CDR3 protein: CASSPYQGLNTEAFF; CDR3 DNA: TGTGCCAGCAGTCCCTATCAGGGATTGAACACTGAAGCTTTCTTT
D gene: TRBD1; V gene: TRBV2; clone size: NA; J gene: TRBJ2-2; CDR3 protein: CASRENRGRTGELFF; CDR3 DNA: TGTGCCAGCAGAGAAAACAGGGGGCGCACCGGGGAGCTGTTTTTT
D gene: NA; V gene: TRBV20-1; clone size: many; J gene: TRBJ1-1; CDR3 protein: CSAKERDTEAFF; CDR3 DNA: TGCAGTGCCAAGGAGCGGGACACTGAAGCTTTCTTT
D gene: NA; V gene: TRBV7-7; clone size: few; J gene: TRBJ2-2; CDR3 protein: CASSPGRTINTGELFF; CDR3 DNA: TGTGCTAGCAGCCCGGGACGGACAATAAACACCGGGGAGCTGTTTTTT